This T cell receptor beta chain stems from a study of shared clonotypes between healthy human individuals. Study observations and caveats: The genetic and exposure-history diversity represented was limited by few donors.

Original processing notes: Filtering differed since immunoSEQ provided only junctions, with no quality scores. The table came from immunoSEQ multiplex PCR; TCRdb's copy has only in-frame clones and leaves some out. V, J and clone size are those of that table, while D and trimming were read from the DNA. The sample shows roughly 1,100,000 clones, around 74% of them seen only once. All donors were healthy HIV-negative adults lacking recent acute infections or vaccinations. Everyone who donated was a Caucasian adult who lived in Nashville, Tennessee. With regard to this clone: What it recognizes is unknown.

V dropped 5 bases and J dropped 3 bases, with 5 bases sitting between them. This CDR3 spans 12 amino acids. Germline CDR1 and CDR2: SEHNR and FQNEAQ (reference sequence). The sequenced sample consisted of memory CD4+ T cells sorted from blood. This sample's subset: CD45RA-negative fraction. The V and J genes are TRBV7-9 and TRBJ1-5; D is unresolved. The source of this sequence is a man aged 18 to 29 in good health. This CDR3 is CASSQNNQPQHF. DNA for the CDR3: TGTGCCAGCAGCCAAAACAATCAGCCCCAGCATTTT.